A single sample gave rise to the 24 T cell receptor beta chains below, sequenced in a study of blood T cells in healthy people across ages. Primed by a sample-barcoded 5' primer and a J-beta primer mix, a second PCR proceeded for about 7 to 11 cycles. MiXCR, run by TCRdb on the 5' RACE reads, gives a single entry per CDR3 protein. Here the sample spans over 950,000 distinct CDR3 sequences, more than 30% being singletons. The specimen was blood. Receptors originate from a man between 18 and 29 years old in good health.

The table lists this clonotype with a few counts. The chain is built from TRBV9 and TRBJ1-1; unclear D gene. Germline V lookup: CDR1 SGDLS, CDR2 YYNGEE. The V end lost 0 bases, the J end lost 3 bases, and 6 bases lay between the germline ends. This CDR3 comprises 13 residues. For the CDR3, the DNA is TGTGCCAGCAGCGTAGTTGGGGACACTGAAGCTTTCTTT. This codes for CASSVVGDTEAFF.

This clonotype showed up just a few times. The rearrangement uses TRBV7-2 and TRBJ2-5; 10 bases map to TRBD1. The tail of the sequence fits TRBJ2-7 better, so the J call may be wrong. The CDR3 sequence is 16 residues long. From germline, CDR1 is SGHTA and CDR2 FQGNSA. The CDR3 DNA is TGTGCCAGCAGCTTAGCTCCGGGACAGGGGCGCGGCGAGCAGTACTTC. This translates into CASSLAPGQGRGEQYF.

This clonotype was picked up one time. The rearrangement joins TRBV6-5 to TRBJ2-3; D possibly matches TRBD1 or TRBD2 (5 bases each). Germline-derived CDR1 and CDR2 are MNHEY and SVGAGI. The CDR3 has 14 amino acids. The V end was cut by 5 bases, the J end by 7 bases, with 16 bases between. CDR3 sequence (DNA): TGTGCCAGCAGTCTCTCCGGGACCCATAATACGCAGTATTTT. It encodes CASSLSGTHNTQYF.

The table lists this clonotype with a few counts. The chain recombines TRBV29-1 with TRBJ2-7; a possible D gene is TRBD1 (6 bases). The germline gives CDR1 SQVTM, CDR2 ANQGSEA. CDR3 size: 11 residues. The CDR3 DNA reads TGCTCAGGACAGCCGACCTACGAGCAGTACTTC. Translated: CSGQPTYEQYF.

V usage is TRBV2 and J usage is TRBJ1-2; D gene unclear. With 2 bases removed from V and 0 bases from J, the gap between germline ends came to 10 bases. The CDR3 has 15 amino acids. Looked up from germline, CDR1 is SNHLY and CDR2 is FYNNEI. The CDR3, as DNA: TGTGCCAGCAGTGAATCGGGTGGCTCTAACTATGGCTACACCTTC. This translates into CASSESGGSNYGYTF. Based on the CDR3 plus reference TRBV2 and TRBJ1-2, the full variable domain is EPEVTQTPSHQVTQMGQEVILRCVPISNHLYFYWYRQILGQKVEFLVSFYNNEISEKSEIFDDQFSVERPDGSNFTLKIRSTKLEDSAMYFCASSESGGSNYGYTFGSGTRLTVV.

In this sample, this clonotype turned up a few times. J is TRBJ1-2 and V is TRBV12-3 or TRBV12-4; TRBD1 aligns across 7 bases. V shed 6 bases, J shed 7 bases, and the junction held 5 bases outside the gene matches. The CDR3 extends over 12 amino acids. CDR3 bases: TGTGCCAGCAGGCGACAGGGTTCTGGCTACACCTTC. It yields the protein CASRRQGSGYTF.

The V call is TRBV27, the J call TRBJ1-2; D unresolved. Germline assignment: CDR1 MNHEY and CDR2 SMNVEV (reference sequence). The V gene lost 5 bases and the J gene lost 7 bases, with 14 bases spanning the gap. This CDR3 spans 13 amino acids. The CDR3: CASSPRLVGGYTF. The CDR3 DNA is TGTGCCAGCAGTCCTCGGCTGGTAGGTGGCTACACCTTC.

This clonotype came up many times. V usage is TRBV5-1 and J usage is TRBJ2-3; possibly TRBD1 for D (6 bases). CDR3 length: 13 residues. Deletions cut 5 bases from V and 5 bases from J, with 12 bases between. CDR1 SGHRS and CDR2 YFSETQ come from the germline V gene. The CDR3 protein is CASSGGGIDTQYF. Written as DNA, the CDR3 is TGCGCCAGCAGTGGTGGGGGCATAGATACGCAGTATTTT.

The CDR3 protein is CASGKDRGQETQYF. The CDR3 nucleotides are TGTGCCAGCGGAAAGGACAGGGGCCAAGAGACCCAGTACTTC. The V and J genes are TRBV28 and TRBJ2-5; TRBD1 matches at 9 bases. Per germline, CDR1 MDHEN and CDR2 SYDVKM. The CDR3 sequence is 14 residues long. Trimming at V came to 8 bases and at J to 1 base, leaving 5 bases not matched to a gene.

The CDR3 DNA follows: TGCAGTGCCACCGGGACGGTTAATTCACCCCTCCACTTT. It codes for CSATGTVNSPLHF. The chain is built from TRBV20-1 and TRBJ1-6, with a possible D match to TRBD1 (5 bases). The CDR3 sequence is 13 residues long. V dropped 6 bases and J dropped 6 bases, with 12 bases sitting between them. Germline-derived CDR1 and CDR2 are DFQATT and SNEGSKA (reference sequence).

The rearrangement joins TRBV28 to TRBJ2-1; 7 positions agree with TRBD1. This CDR3 contains 13 residues. V gave up 6 bases and J gave up 12 bases; unmatched junction bases: 11. The germline gives CDR1 MDHEN, CDR2 SYDVKM. CDR3 bases: TGTGCCAGCAGGAATACAGACAGGGAAAGGCAGTTCTTC. It yields the protein CASRNTDRERQFF.

This clonotype has a handful of counts. The rearrangement joins TRBV10-3 to TRBJ2-5; no clear D gene. Trimming took off 3 bases at V and 5 bases at J, with 10 bases between the two ends. The CDR3 runs to 13 residues. The V gene's germline CDR1 is ENHRY and CDR2 SYGVKD. This CDR3 is CAISEPMRETQYF. CDR3 DNA sequence: TGTGCCATCAGTGAACCTATGCGGGAGACCCAGTACTTC.

A note on this clonotype: The junction differs from germline at one of its ends, possibly a read error. V and J are TRBV4-2 and TRBJ1-2; TRBD1 aligns across 7 bases. This CDR3 region has 18 residues. Germline V gene data show CDR1 as LGHNA and CDR2 as YNFKEQ. CDR3 DNA: TGTGCCAGCAGCCAAGAAGACACTGGGGAGGGGGCTAATGACGGCTGCACCTTC. Protein product: CASSQEDTGEGANDGCTF.

The chain recombines TRBV9 with TRBJ2-1, with TRBD2 identical over 9 bases. The CDR3 is 15 residues long. V was pared by 0 bases and J by 10 bases, with 8 bases of the junction left unmatched. Germline V CDR1 and CDR2: SGDLS, YYNGEE. CDR3 sequence: CASSVVISTSGEQFF. CDR3 sequence (DNA): TGTGCCAGCAGCGTAGTCATTTCTACTAGCGGGGAGCAGTTCTTC. The complete variable domain, with remaining parts taken from reference TRBV9 and TRBJ2-1, reads DSGVTQTPKHLITATGQRVTLRCSPRSGDLSVYWYQQSLDQGLQFLIQYYNGEERAKGNILERFSAQQFPDLHSELNLSSLELGDSALYFCASSVVISTSGEQFFGPGTRLTVL.

This sequence joins TRBV20-1 and TRBJ2-1; 11 nucleotides line up with TRBD2. J gave up 8 bases and V 2 bases, and 8 bases lay outside the gene matches. The CDR3 runs to 15 residues. Per the germline V gene, CDR1 is DFQATT and CDR2 is SNEGSKA (reference sequence). The CDR3 nucleotides are TGCAGTGCTAGATCCACTAGCGGGGGTTTCGATGAGCAGTTCTTC. It is translated as CSARSTSGGFDEQFF.

This chain uses TRBV6-4 with TRBJ2-2; tentatively, D is TRBD2 (5 bases). Germline CDR1 and CDR2: MRHNA and SNTAGT. CDR3 length: 14 residues. Trimming shortened V by 3 bases and J by 1 base, and 6 bases separated the two germline ends. The CDR3 protein is CASSEGLNTGELFF. The CDR3 nucleotides are TGTGCCAGCAGTGAAGGACTGAACACCGGGGAGCTGTTTTTT.

Only a few counts were recorded for this clonotype. This chain uses TRBV4-1 with TRBJ2-7, with D possibly matching TRBD1 (6 bases). This CDR3 comprises 15 residues. Germline-derived CDR1 and CDR2 are MGHRA and YSYEKL. V was clipped by 6 bases and J by 0 bases, with 15 bases between them. CDR3 loop: CASSQDSPSSYEQYF. The CDR3 DNA reads as TGCGCCAGCAGTCAGGACAGTCCCAGCTCCTACGAGCAGTACTTC.

This clonotype was found once. V and J are TRBV5-6 and TRBJ2-1; 9 bases agree with TRBD2. V lost 10 bases, J lost 8 bases, and 13 bases stayed unmatched. From germline, CDR1 is SGHDT and CDR2 YYEEEE. The CDR3 totals 14 residues. CDR3: CASERGLAAHEQFF. The DNA for the CDR3 is TGTGCCTCAGAAAGGGGACTAGCAGCCCATGAGCAGTTCTTC.

V and J are TRBV6-5 and TRBJ2-1; D is ambiguous. The CDR3 spans 14 residues. The germline CDR1 and CDR2 sequences are MNHEY and SVGAGI. The V and J ends lost 2 bases and 5 bases respectively, with 10 bases between them. The CDR3 loop reads CASSYLSRHNEQFF. CDR3 sequence (DNA): TGTGCCAGCAGTTACCTCTCCAGGCACAATGAGCAGTTCTTC.

Remarks on this clonotype: One end of the junction is discordant with germline, which a read error may explain. V and J are TRBV15 and TRBJ2-1, with D tentatively TRBD1 (5 bases). Looked up from germline, CDR1 is LNHNV and CDR2 is YYDKDF (reference sequence). The CDR3 is 19 amino acids. In nucleotides, the CDR3 is TGTGCCACCAGCAGAGATAGGGTTACAGGCCCGAGCTCCTACTATGAGCAGTTCTTC. Its protein product is CATSRDRVTGPSSYYEQFF.

This clonotype was seen a single time. The chain links TRBV27 to TRBJ2-1; D is unresolved. The V end lost 2 bases, the J end lost 2 bases, and 10 bases lay between the germline ends. This CDR3 has 15 residues. CDR1 MNHEY and CDR2 SMNVEV come from the germline V gene (reference sequence). CDR3 in DNA: TGTGCCAGCAGTTTAAAAGCGTATACCTACAATGAGCAGTTCTTC. This encodes CASSLKAYTYNEQFF.

The chain recombines TRBV20-1 with TRBJ2-3; 12 nucleotides line up with TRBD2. Germline CDR1 DFQATT, CDR2 SNEGSKA (reference sequence). The CDR3 extends over 16 amino acids. V was clipped by 3 bases and J by 2 bases; unmatched bases: 6. CDR3 sequence: CSARASGGALTDTQYF. The CDR3 region has the DNA TGCAGTGCTAGGGCTAGCGGGGGGGCCCTCACAGATACGCAGTATTTT.

This clonotype occurred a few times. V and J are TRBV10-3 and TRBJ2-1; the D gene is possibly TRBD1 (6 bases). The germline V gene encodes CDR1 ENHRY and CDR2 SYGVKD. The germline V and J ends were trimmed by 4 bases and 7 bases, with 11 bases remaining between them. CDR3 length: 13 residues. The CDR3 DNA is TGTGCCATCAGTGGGCCTGACAGGAATGAGCAGTTCTTC. Protein: CAISGPDRNEQFF.

This clonotype appeared a few times. CDR3 region: CASSLYDTDTQYF. The CDR3, as DNA: TGTGCCAGCAGCTTATATGACACAGATACGCAGTATTTT. The chain uses TRBV7-9 and TRBJ2-3; D is unclear. The CDR3 covers 13 residues. V lost 2 bases, J lost 2 bases, and 5 bases lay in between. Germline lookup yields CDR1 SEHNR and CDR2 FQNEAQ (reference sequence).